This TCR beta chain was found in a study of PD-L1 blockade in urothelial cancer. About the research overall: Patients initiated atezolizumab in the mid-2010s at 1,200 mg intravenously every 3 weeks.

Per-patient samples, pretreatment and on-treatment, numbered 1 to 8. Each PCR received spiked synthetic TCR analog templates. The method was immunoSEQ multiplex PCR; TCRdb's version includes in-frame clones alone and lacks a portion of them. Seen here are fewer than 50,000 clones, nearly 90% observed once, and the top ten hold around 8%. Germline V gene data show CDR1 as LNHDA and CDR2 as SQIVND (reference sequence). Trimming removed 7 bases at V and 4 bases at J, with 17 bases between. The CDR3 totals 15 residues. The sample was PBMCs, taken around atezolizumab (anti-PD-L1) treatment. This TCR derives from a man in his 60s with urothelial cancer. This chain connects TRBV19 to TRBJ2-1; D call uncertain. DNA for the CDR3: TGTGCCAGTACCGAAGGCGGTATGCCTTACAATGAGCAGTTCTTC. Protein sequence: CASTEGGMPYNEQFF.